A selection of T cell receptor beta chains follows, all from one sample in a study of preoperative IRX-2 immunotherapy in early breast cancer. Here immunoSEQ multiplex PCR was the method, and the copy in TCRdb shows in-frame clones only, minus some. Of 35,000 to 45,000 clones listed, roughly 80% are singletons. Here the sequenced sample was tumor tissue, taken after IRX-2 immunotherapy. The receptors come from a human donor with breast cancer. CDR3s include the opening cysteine and the closing phenylalanine or tryptophan. The D gene is left open where the match is weak. Clone size is not always given. Where it is, it says once, few, many or a class for expanded clones.

cdr3_nt | cdr3_aa | j_call | v_call | clone_size | d_call
TGCGCCAGCAGCTCGCAGGGCCGCTCCTACAATGAGCAGTTCTTC | CASSSQGRSYNEQFF | TRBJ2-1 | TRBV23-1 | - | -
TGTGCCAGCAGTGGGGCCCCCGGGAATTCACCCCTCCACTTT | CASSGAPGNSPLHF | TRBJ1-6 | TRBV6-8 | - | -
TGTGCCAGCTCACCGTTCCCTCGGGGTAGCTCCTACGAGCAGTACTTC | CASSPFPRGSSYEQYF | TRBJ2-7 | TRBV18 | - | -
TGTGCCAGCTCACCAACAGGGGCCACTGGAAACACCATATATTTT | CASSPTGATGNTIYF | TRBJ1-3 | TRBV18 | - | TRBD1
TGTGCCAGTAGTGTCCTTGACGGGTCCACAGATACGCAGTATTTT | CASSVLDGSTDTQYF | TRBJ2-3 | TRBV19 | - | -
TGTGCCAGCTCACCGTTTGACAGGGATGAAGCTTTCTTT | CASSPFDRDEAFF | TRBJ1-1 | TRBV18 | - | TRBD1
TGTGCTAGTGGTTTGATTTATACGCAGTATTTT | CASGLIYTQYF | TRBJ2-3 | TRBV12-5 | - | -
TGTGCCAGCAGTGAAGCGGTCGTAGCGGGGGGGCGGGAGGACATTCAGTACTTC | CASSEAVVAGGREDIQYF | TRBJ2-4 | TRBV6-1 | - | TRBD2
TGCGCCAGCAGTGAGCCCGGTCAGCCCCAGCATTTT | CASSEPGQPQHF | TRBJ1-5 | TRBV10-1 | - | -
TGTGCCAGCAGCTTAGTATCTAGGGTGGACACCGGGGAGCTGTTTTTT | CASSLVSRVDTGELFF | TRBJ2-2 | TRBV7-6 | - | -
TGTGCCAGCAGCTCCTTAGCGGGGGTGGGAGGCACAGATACGCAGTATTTT | CASSSLAGVGGTDTQYF | TRBJ2-3 | TRBV11-3 | - | TRBD2
TGCGCCAGCAGTGAAATCACCTCTCCTAATGAAAAACTGTTTTTT | CASSEITSPNEKLFF | TRBJ1-4 | TRBV10-2 | few | -
TGCGCCAGCAGCCCACCTAAGGGGTCCACAGGCTCGGGTGAGCAGTTCTTC | CASSPPKGSTGSGEQFF | TRBJ2-1 | TRBV5-1 | - | -
TGTGCCAGCTCGTTAAGCTCCTACAATGAGCAGTTCTTC | CASSLSSYNEQFF | TRBJ2-1 | TRBV9 | - | -
TGCAGCGCCGTACAGGGTGGTTTGGAGACCCAGTACTTC | CSAVQGGLETQYF | TRBJ2-5 | TRBV29-1 | - | -
TGCGCCAGCAGCTTAACAGGAGGCATGGACGAGCAGTACTTC | CASSLTGGMDEQYF | TRBJ2-7 | TRBV5-1 | - | -